These T cell receptor beta chains were read from a single sample in a study of PD-1 blockade in classical Hodgkin lymphoma. Assay: immunoSEQ multiplex PCR; the TCRdb copy retains only in-frame clones and omits some. The table has approximately 52,000 clones, about nine tenths seen once. Source: peripheral blood mononuclear cells (PBMCs), taken before the fourth cycle of nivolumab. The receptors were sampled from a human donor with classical Hodgkin lymphoma. Each CDR3 is given with its conserved first and last residue. A D gene is named only where the DNA matches it firmly. Size is omitted from some rows. Given values are once, few, many or a class for expanded clones.

V gene: TRBV11-2
J gene: TRBJ2-5
clone size: -
D gene: TRBD2
CDR3 DNA: TGTGCCAGCAGCCCGACTAGCGGGAGTTGGCAAGAGACCCAGTACTTC
CDR3 protein: CASSPTSGSWQETQYF

V gene: TRBV5-1
J gene: TRBJ1-1
clone size: -
D gene: TRBD1
CDR3 DNA: TGCGCCAGCAGCGACTGGACAGGGCCGAACACTGAAGCTTTCTTT
CDR3 protein: CASSDWTGPNTEAFF

V gene: TRBV7-8
J gene: TRBJ2-1
clone size: -
D gene: -
CDR3 DNA: TGTGCCAGCAGCTTAGGTTCGGGATTTGAGCAGTTCTTC
CDR3 protein: CASSLGSGFEQFF

V gene: TRBV27
J gene: TRBJ2-1
clone size: -
D gene: TRBD2
CDR3 DNA: TGTGCCAGCAGTTCTAGGACTAGCGGGAGGAAAATTGAGCAGTTCTTC
CDR3 protein: CASSSRTSGRKIEQFF

V gene: TRBV9
J gene: TRBJ2-2
clone size: -
D gene: TRBD1
CDR3 DNA: TGTGCCAGCAGCGTAAAGGGGGCGCCGGGCACCGGGGAGCTGTTTTTT
CDR3 protein: CASSVKGAPGTGELFF

V gene: TRBV5-1
J gene: TRBJ2-7
clone size: -
D gene: -
CDR3 DNA: TGCGCCAGCAGCTTGGGGGGCGGCTACGAGCAGTACTTC
CDR3 protein: CASSLGGGYEQYF

V gene: TRBV5-6
J gene: TRBJ2-1
clone size: -
D gene: TRBD2
CDR3 DNA: TGTGCCAGCAGCTCCGCGGGAGGGCGGGATGAGCAGTTCTTC
CDR3 protein: CASSSAGGRDEQFF

V gene: TRBV28
J gene: TRBJ1-4
clone size: once
D gene: TRBD1
CDR3 DNA: TGTGCCAGCAGAAACAGGGGGGTCGCTGAAAAACTGTTTTTT
CDR3 protein: CASRNRGVAEKLFF

V gene: TRBV5-4
J gene: TRBJ1-4
clone size: few
D gene: -
CDR3 DNA: TGTGCCAGCAGCATTCCCGGGAGGGACGAAAAACTGTTTTTT
CDR3 protein: CASSIPGRDEKLFF

V gene: TRBV19
J gene: TRBJ1-5
clone size: -
D gene: TRBD1
CDR3 DNA: TGTGCCAGTAGTTTTGGACAGGGAGGTCAGCCCCAGCATTTT
CDR3 protein: CASSFGQGGQPQHF

V gene: TRBV6-5
J gene: TRBJ2-2
clone size: -
D gene: -
CDR3 DNA: TGTGCCAGCAGTACCAGTCCGGACAGCGGGGAGCTGTTTTTT
CDR3 protein: CASSTSPDSGELFF

V gene: TRBV7-9
J gene: TRBJ1-1
clone size: -
D gene: -
CDR3 DNA: TGTGCCAGCAGCTTTATGGGGTCCCCTGTCACTGAAGCTTTCTTT
CDR3 protein: CASSFMGSPVTEAFF

V gene: TRBV19
J gene: TRBJ2-2
clone size: -
D gene: -
CDR3 DNA: TGTGCCAGTAGTCCCTCAAACAGAGCCGGGGAGCTGTTTTTT
CDR3 protein: CASSPSNRAGELFF

V gene: TRBV18
J gene: TRBJ1-4
clone size: -
D gene: -
CDR3 DNA: TGTGCCAGCTCACCAGAGGTCATAGGAGAACTGTTTTTT
CDR3 protein: CASSPEVIGELFF

V gene: TRBV27
J gene: TRBJ1-2
clone size: -
D gene: -
CDR3 DNA: TGTGCCAGCAGTTTATTTGCAGCTGGTGGCTATGGCTACACCTTC
CDR3 protein: CASSLFAAGGYGYTF

V gene: TRBV7-9
J gene: TRBJ2-7
clone size: -
D gene: -
CDR3 DNA: TGTGCCAGCAGCGCTTCAGGGGAGCACGAGCAGTACTTC
CDR3 protein: CASSASGEHEQYF

V gene: TRBV18
J gene: TRBJ1-5
clone size: -
D gene: TRBD1
CDR3 DNA: TGTGCCAGCTCTCGGCCAGGGGGCCATCAGCCCCAGCATTTT
CDR3 protein: CASSRPGGHQPQHF

V gene: TRBV28
J gene: TRBJ2-1
clone size: once
D gene: -
CDR3 DNA: TGTGCCAGCAGTTTATTGTCCCATGAGCAGTTCTTC
CDR3 protein: CASSLLSHEQFF

V gene: TRBV7-8
J gene: TRBJ2-1
clone size: -
D gene: TRBD1
CDR3 DNA: TGTGCCAGCAGCCTAACGGACAGGGGGCTTCATGAGCAGTTCTTC
CDR3 protein: CASSLTDRGLHEQFF

V gene: TRBV19
J gene: TRBJ2-1
clone size: -
D gene: TRBD2
CDR3 DNA: TGTGCCAGTAGTATGCTCGGGGGAGCGGGAGCCTACAATGAGCAGTTCTTC
CDR3 protein: CASSMLGGAGAYNEQFF

V gene: TRBV6-5
J gene: TRBJ2-5
clone size: once
D gene: TRBD2
CDR3 DNA: TGTGCCAGCAGTCACAGACTAGCGGCACAAGAGACCCAGTACTTC
CDR3 protein: CASSHRLAAQETQYF

V gene: TRBV7-2
J gene: TRBJ2-7
clone size: -
D gene: TRBD2
CDR3 DNA: TGTGCCAGCAGCTTAACGGCTATCGGACTAGGGAGCTCCTACGAGCAGTACTTC
CDR3 protein: CASSLTAIGLGSSYEQYF

V gene: TRBV20-1
J gene: TRBJ2-7
clone size: -
D gene: -
CDR3 DNA: TGCAGTGCTAGCCGGGACTACGAGCAGTACTTC
CDR3 protein: CSASRDYEQYF

V gene: TRBV28
J gene: TRBJ1-2
clone size: -
D gene: -
CDR3 DNA: TGTGCCAGCAGTCCTTTAGGCTATGGCTACACCTTC
CDR3 protein: CASSPLGYGYTF

V gene: TRBV14
J gene: TRBJ1-2
clone size: -
D gene: -
CDR3 DNA: TGTGCCAGCAGCCAAGGAGCTAACTATGGCTACACCTTC
CDR3 protein: CASSQGANYGYTF

V gene: TRBV5-5
J gene: TRBJ2-7
clone size: -
D gene: -
CDR3 DNA: TGTGCCAGCAGCGAAACTAGTGGGTCCTACGAGCAGTACTTC
CDR3 protein: CASSETSGSYEQYF

V gene: TRBV10-3
J gene: TRBJ1-2
clone size: -
D gene: -
CDR3 DNA: TGTGCCATCAGTGAAGGAGGGAACTATGGCTACACCTTC
CDR3 protein: CAISEGGNYGYTF

V gene: TRBV27
J gene: TRBJ2-3
clone size: -
D gene: -
CDR3 DNA: TGTGCCAGCAGTAACCAGGGCCGAGGGACAGATACGCAGTATTTT
CDR3 protein: CASSNQGRGTDTQYF

V gene: TRBV5-1
J gene: TRBJ2-1
clone size: -
D gene: -
CDR3 DNA: TGCGCCAGCTCTCCAACAGGGATCAATGAGCAGTTCTTC
CDR3 protein: CASSPTGINEQFF